This record looks at one TCR beta chain sequence and its context. Per the germline V gene, CDR1 is SGHTA and CDR2 is FQGTGA. The CDR3 is 16 amino acids. V was clipped by 3 bases and J by 3 bases, with 15 bases between them. This sample stems from a study of cytomegalovirus exposure and HLA in healthy donors. The PCR contained 60 Vbeta and 13 Jbeta primers. Clones were sequenced by immunoSEQ multiplex PCR, and TCRdb holds only the in-frame ones, with some missing. There are about 130,000 clones in the sample; more than 65% occur only once, and about 2.6% lies in the top ten. V usage is TRBV7-3 and J usage is TRBJ2-1; a possible D gene is TRBD1 (5 bases). The TCR sequence derives from a woman between 55 and 75 years old in good health and CMV-seropositive. Sequenced sample: PBMCs. The DNA for the CDR3 is TGTGCCAGCAGCTTCCAAGGGGCACAGCTCTACAATGAGCAGTTCTTC. Protein sequence: CASSFQGAQLYNEQFF.